These 12 T cell receptor beta chains were all obtained from the same sample, sequenced in a study of beta chain features in type 1 diabetes. The entirety of the isolated RNA underwent reverse transcription, so expressed TCRB transcripts were sequenced. Profiled with immunoSEQ multiplex PCR; TCRdb holds only in-frame clones, not every one. The sample contains 860,000 or so clones, 17% of which appear only once. The sequenced sample was naive CD4+ T cells from blood. Receptors originate from a woman between 18 and 29 years old in good health.

This clone occurred a few times. The chain carries TRBV18 and TRBJ2-7; 9 bases agree with TRBD1. Germline V lookup: CDR1 KGHSH, CDR2 LQKENI. This CDR3 has 15 residues. Losses at the gene ends were 1 base for V and 6 bases for J; bases not matched to a gene: 7. CDR3 nucleotides: TGTGCCAGCTCACCACGAGACGGACAGGGGTTCGAGCAGTACTTC. As protein: CASSPRDGQGFEQYF. Supplemented by reference TRBV18 and TRBJ2-7, the full variable domain reads NAGVMQNPRHLVRRRGQEARLRCSPMKGHSHVYWYRQLPEEGLKFMVYLQKENIIDESGMPKERFSAEFPKEGPSILRIQQVVRGDSAAYFCASSPRDGQGFEQYFGPGTRLTVT.

This clone was counted a few times. The rearrangement joins TRBV7-9 to TRBJ2-3, with 8 bases aligning to TRBD1. Trimming cost V 2 bases and J 2 bases; bases outside gene matches: 12. The CDR3 is 18 residues long. Germline values: CDR1 SEHNR, CDR2 FQNEAQ (reference sequence). CDR3: CASSLSPPGQAATDTQYF. The CDR3 bases are TGTGCCAGCAGCTTATCCCCGCCGGGACAGGCCGCCACAGATACGCAGTATTTT.

This sequence joins TRBV7-6 and TRBJ2-5, with 8 bases matching TRBD2. V lost 1 base, J lost 5 bases, and 3 bases stayed unmatched. CDR1 and CDR2 from the germline V gene are SGHVS and FNYEAQ. The CDR3 runs to 14 residues. The CDR3 region is CASSLGTSRETQYF. CDR3 sequence (DNA): TGTGCCAGCAGCTTAGGGACTAGCCGTGAGACCCAGTACTTC.

This clone has just a few counts. The chain combines TRBV6-1 with TRBJ2-3, with 9 bases lining up with TRBD2. J was trimmed by 4 bases and V by 7 bases; bases with no gene match: 6. This CDR3 has 14 residues. Germline CDR1 MNHNS, CDR2 SASEGT. This CDR3 is CASNRAGGSDTQYF. The CDR3 region has the DNA TGTGCCAGCAACAGAGCGGGAGGCTCAGATACGCAGTATTTT.

The rearrangement links TRBV4-3 to TRBJ2-1, with D perhaps matching TRBD1 (5 bases). This CDR3 comprises 20 residues. Germline CDR1 and CDR2: LGHNA and YSLEER. Trimming left V 0 bases short and J 8 bases short, with 29 bases between. The CDR3 DNA sequence: TGCGCCAGCAGCCAAGAAGGGGTAAGAAGGGGTTTAGTAGTGTCGGATGAGCAGTTCTTC. Its translation is CASSQEGVRRGLVVSDEQFF.

The CDR3 loop reads CAISESAGLGEQYF. Here the CDR3 DNA reads TGTGCCATCAGTGAGTCCGCAGGCCTGGGGGAGCAGTACTTC. The rearrangement joins TRBV10-3 to TRBJ2-7; D ambiguous. V was cut by 0 bases and J by 7 bases, with 13 bases left in between. CDR1 is ENHRY and CDR2 is SYGVKD in the germline V gene. The CDR3 sequence is 14 residues long.

The V gene is TRBV28, the J gene TRBJ1-2, with 9 bases identical to TRBD1. V trimming: 5 bases; J trimming: 7 bases; junction bases outside the gene matches: 8. The germline V gene encodes CDR1 MDHEN and CDR2 SYDVKM. The CDR3 loop spans 14 amino acids. The CDR3 nucleotides are TGTGCCAGCAGTCCCGGGACAGGGTCGGGTGGCTACACCTTC. It yields the protein CASSPGTGSGGYTF.

This chain uses TRBV7-9 with TRBJ2-3; tentatively, D is TRBD2 (5 bases). This CDR3 has 14 amino acids. The V and J ends lost 10 bases and 0 bases respectively, with 14 bases between them. Germline assignment: CDR1 SEHNR and CDR2 FQNEAQ (reference sequence). For the CDR3, the DNA is TGTGCCATCGCTAGCCGGTCTAGCACAGATACGCAGTATTTT. Protein: CAIASRSSTDTQYF.

This clone was seen a few times. The chain joins TRBV21-1 to TRBJ2-1; no DNA check was done on the table's D call, TRBD1. TRBV21-1 is termed a pseudogene. The CDR3 totals 14 residues. In DNA form, the CDR3 reads TGTGCCAGCAGCAGACGACGACAGGGGAATGAGCAGTTCTTC. It specifies CASSRRRQGNEQFF.

The chain recombines TRBV25-1 with TRBJ2-1, with D possibly called TRBD1 or TRBD2 (5 bases each). V was shortened by 1 base and J by 0 bases, with 10 bases between the two germline ends. The CDR3 length is 16 residues. CDR1 and CDR2 (germline): MGHDK, SYGVNS. CDR3 sequence (DNA): TGTGCCAGCAGTGAATTTTGGGGGAGCTCCTACAATGAGCAGTTCTTC. Its translation: CASSEFWGSSYNEQFF.

The chain combines TRBV2 with TRBJ1-1; D possibly corresponds to TRBD1 (6 bases). Germline V gives CDR1 SNHLY, CDR2 FYNNEI. The CDR3 spans 15 residues. V was clipped by 5 bases and J by 1 base, with 14 bases between them. The CDR3 sequence is CASSKQGYGNTEAFF. The CDR3 DNA reads as TGTGCCAGCAGTAAACAGGGATACGGGAACACTGAAGCTTTCTTT.

The chain is built from TRBV6-6 and TRBJ1-5; D is uncertain. The CDR3 is 14 amino acids. V was clipped by 0 bases and J by 7 bases, with 10 bases between them. Germline assignment: CDR1 MNHNY and CDR2 SVGAGI (reference sequence). As DNA, the CDR3 is TGTGCCAGCAGTTACTCAGGAGGGAACCAGCCCCAGCATTTT. It yields the protein CASSYSGGNQPQHF.